This T cell receptor beta chain was documented in a study of T cell changes during pregnancy in multiple sclerosis. Germline values: CDR1 LNHDA, CDR2 SQIVND (reference sequence). Between the trimmed V and J ends, which lost 6 bases and 6 bases, there was a span of 15 bases. This CDR3 has 14 amino acids. Clones were read by immunoSEQ multiplex PCR, and TCRdb kept only the in-frame ones, dropping some. This sample has over 35,000 clones, with around 92% found just once. This clonotype originated in a female donor in good health, enrolled as a control in a pregnancy study. The specimen comprised CD4+ T cells from peripheral blood mononuclear cells, sampled in the second trimester of pregnancy. The V call is TRBV19, the J call TRBJ2-1; D is perhaps TRBD1 (6 bases). The CDR3 coding sequence is TGTGCCAGTAGCCCCGTGGAAGGGGGCAATGAGCAGTTCTTC. This gives the protein CASSPVEGGNEQFF. Filled out from reference TRBV19 and TRBJ2-1, the complete variable domain reads DGGITQSPKYLFRKEGQNVTLSCEQNLNHDAMYWYRQDPGQGLRLIYYSQIVNDFQKGDIAEGYSVSREKKESFPLTVTSAQKNPTAFYLCASSPVEGGNEQFFGPGTRLTVL.